This T cell receptor (beta chain) was captured by sequencing in a study of human T cells and chemical hapten exposure. Time point indicated: pre-sensitization, week 0. The treatment denotes: therapeutic diphenylcyclopropenone sensitization with weekly scalp DPC. The CDR3 is 14 amino acids. Trimming pared 4 bases from V and 4 bases from J, leaving 13 bases between. From germline, CDR1 is SEHNR and CDR2 FQNEAQ (reference sequence). A single record per CDR3 protein comes from TCRdb applying MiXCR to the RACE reads. In the table there are fewer than 300,000 distinct CDR3 sequences, around 7.7% of which are singletons.

The chain recombines TRBV7-9 with TRBJ2-5, with D unclear. This TCR was sampled from a man aged 18 to 30 with alopecia areata. Some clones in this sample may be carry-over from other donors' samples. Sequencing used whole blood, obtained in connection with sensitization to the hapten diphenylcyclopropenone (DPC). Here the CDR3 reads CASSSPWVRETQYF. CDR3 DNA sequence: TGTGCCAGCAGCTCGCCGTGGGTGCGAGAGACCCAGTACTTC.